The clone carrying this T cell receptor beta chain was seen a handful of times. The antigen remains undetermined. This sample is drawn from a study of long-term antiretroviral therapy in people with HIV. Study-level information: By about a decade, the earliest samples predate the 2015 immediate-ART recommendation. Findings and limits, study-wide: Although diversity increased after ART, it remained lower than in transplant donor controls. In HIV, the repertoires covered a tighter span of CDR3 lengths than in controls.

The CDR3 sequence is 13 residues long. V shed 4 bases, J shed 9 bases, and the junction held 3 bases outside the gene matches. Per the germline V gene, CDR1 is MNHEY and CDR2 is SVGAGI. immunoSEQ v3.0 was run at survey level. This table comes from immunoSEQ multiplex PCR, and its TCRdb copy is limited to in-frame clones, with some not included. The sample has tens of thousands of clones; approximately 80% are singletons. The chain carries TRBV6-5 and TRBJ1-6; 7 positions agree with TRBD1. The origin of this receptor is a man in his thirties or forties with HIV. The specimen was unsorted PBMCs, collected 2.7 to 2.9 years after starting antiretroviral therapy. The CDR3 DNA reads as TGTGCCAGCAGTTCTGACAGGGTTTCACCCCTCCACTTT. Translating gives CASSSDRVSPLHF.